This T cell receptor beta chain was recovered during a study of cytomegalovirus exposure and HLA in healthy donors. Whole-study findings and limits: TCR beta sequences reportedly predicted the HLA-A and HLA-B alleles of most subjects accurately. Among the sequence variants, a highly shared cluster was likely an artifact of sequencing.

The V end was cut by 3 bases, the J end by 2 bases, with 10 bases between. CDR3 size: 14 residues. Germline V gene sequence: CDR1 LNHNV, CDR2 YYDKDF (reference sequence). A multiplex PCR was run with 60 Vbeta primers and 13 Jbeta primers. Here immunoSEQ multiplex PCR was the method, and the copy in TCRdb shows in-frame clones only, minus some. This table has 200,000 to 250,000 clones, over 65% appearing once. Details on this clone: Its target is not known.

The source of this sequence is a woman aged 55 to 70 in good health and CMV-seropositive. The genes are TRBV15 and TRBJ1-2, with D tentatively TRBD1 (6 bases). The sequenced material came from PBMCs. The CDR3 DNA reads as TGTGCCACCAGCAGTAGGGGGACCAACTATGGCTACACCTTC. Translated: CATSSRGTNYGYTF.